These 24 T cell receptor beta chains were sequenced from one sample in a study of blood T cells in healthy people across ages. Through a sample-barcoded 5' primer and a J-beta primer mix, a second PCR was run for about 6 to 11 cycles. MiXCR was run by TCRdb on the 5' RACE reads, yielding one entry per CDR3 protein. The repertoire holds around 690,000 distinct CDR3 sequences, 58% seen once, with 35% to 40% in the top ten. Sequencing was carried out using blood. These receptor sequences come from a man in his sixties in good health.

The chain couples TRBV6-6 to TRBJ1-1; 8 positions agree with TRBD1. The CDR3 length is 14 residues. Germline lookup yields CDR1 MNHNY and CDR2 SVGAGI (reference sequence). The J segment lost 10 bases and the V segment lost 2 bases, leaving 9 bases of the junction unmatched. The CDR3 coding sequence is TGTGCCAGCAGTTACCGACAGGGGAGGCACGGAGCTTTCTTT. Protein: CASSYRQGRHGAFF.

The CDR3 region is CASSLAPGGGQETQYF. DNA for the CDR3: TGTGCCAGCAGTTTAGCGCCGGGGGGCGGACAAGAGACCCAGTACTTC. This rearrangement joins TRBV12-3 or TRBV12-4 to TRBJ2-5; the D gene is possibly TRBD2 (7 bases). Trimming cost V 0 bases and J 2 bases, with 13 bases left between them. The CDR3 is 16 amino acids.

This clonotype was seen once. V is TRBV7-7 and J is TRBJ2-3, with 11 bases lining up with TRBD1. The CDR3 totals 15 residues. Germline V lookup: CDR1 SSHAT, CDR2 FNYEAQ (reference sequence). V was pared by 2 bases and J by 8 bases, with 6 bases of the junction left unmatched. CDR3 loop: CASSLRDRGGGTQYF. The CDR3 coding sequence is TGTGCCAGCAGCTTAAGGGACAGGGGGGGTGGTACGCAGTATTTT. Looking up the rest from reference TRBV7-7 and TRBJ2-3 gives the full variable domain: GAGVSQSPRYKVTKRGQDVTLRCDPISSHATLYWYQQALGQGPEFLTYFNYEAQPDKSGLPSDRFSAERPEGSISTLTIQRTEQRDSAMYRCASSLRDRGGGTQYFGPGTRLTVL.

The rearrangement uses TRBV11-2 and TRBJ2-3; the D is unclear. V lost 5 bases, J lost 6 bases, and 9 bases lay in between. CDR1 is SGHAT and CDR2 is FQNNGV in the germline V gene. The CDR3 is made up of 12 amino acids. CDR3 sequence reads: CASSPFSDTQYF. The DNA of the CDR3 is TGTGCCAGCAGCCCCTTTTCGGATACGCAGTATTTT.

The chain links TRBV7-2 to TRBJ2-7, with D perhaps assigned TRBD1 or TRBD2 (6 bases each). The V gene lost 3 bases and the J gene lost 5 bases, with 17 bases spanning the gap. The germline V gene encodes CDR1 SGHTA and CDR2 FQGNSA. The CDR3 extends over 15 amino acids. The CDR3 reads CASSFRGAKFDEQYF. CDR3 DNA: TGTGCCAGCAGCTTTAGGGGGGCAAAGTTCGACGAGCAGTACTTC.

The chain links TRBV20-1 to TRBJ2-7; TRBD1 matches at 7 bases. This CDR3 is built from 13 residues. V lost 5 bases, J lost 3 bases, and 7 bases stayed unmatched. Per the germline V gene, CDR1 is DFQATT and CDR2 is SNEGSKA (reference sequence). In DNA, the CDR3 is TGCAGTGCTTCCGGGACAGTTTTCTACGAGCAGTACTTC. Protein product: CSASGTVFYEQYF.

This clonotype was picked up many times. A much larger clone lies one base from this, so it may be a read error. This chain connects TRBV27 to TRBJ1-2, with D perhaps matching TRBD1 (5 bases). The CDR3 totals 14 residues. Germline CDR1 is MNHEY and CDR2 is SMNVEV (reference sequence). V lost 6 bases to trimming and J lost 4 bases, with 15 bases between them. CDR3: CASRTDPGLYGYTF. In nucleotides, the CDR3 is TGTGCCAGCAGGACGGATCCGGGGCTCTATGGCTACACCTTC.

The V call is TRBV4-2, the J call TRBJ2-7; a weak D match, TRBD2 (5 bases). Per the germline V gene, CDR1 is LGHNA and CDR2 is YNFKEQ. CDR3 length: 15 residues. Deletions cut 7 bases from V and 2 bases from J, with 18 bases between. Written as DNA, the CDR3 is TGTGCCAGCACCCCAAGCGGTCTCGGAGCCTACGAGCAGTACTTC. It translates to CASTPSGLGAYEQYF.

The chain employs TRBV3-1 and TRBJ2-2; 8 bases fit TRBD1. Germline lookup yields CDR1 LGHDT and CDR2 YNNKEL (reference sequence). This CDR3 contains 16 residues. V lost 4 bases and J lost 2; bases outside the gene matches: 6. The CDR3 DNA reads TGTGCCAGCAGCCGGAGACAGGGGACAAACACCGGGGAGCTGTTTTTT. This translates into CASSRRQGTNTGELFF.

This clonotype was observed many times. V is TRBV29-1 and J is TRBJ2-7, with 10 positions matching TRBD2. V shed 6 bases, J shed 2 bases, and the junction held 4 bases outside the gene matches. This CDR3 is built from 13 residues. Germline values: CDR1 SQVTM, CDR2 ANQGSEA. DNA for the CDR3: TGCAGCGTGGGGACTAGCGAAGCCTACGAGCAGTACTTC. Translation gives CSVGTSEAYEQYF.

At least ten counts were recorded for this clonotype. The chain is built from TRBV5-1 and TRBJ2-3; the match to TRBD2 covers 15 bases. The V and J ends lost 4 bases and 3 bases, in that order; junction bases with no gene match: 6. CDR3 length: 17 residues. Per the germline V gene, CDR1 is SGHRS and CDR2 is YFSETQ. CDR3 nucleotide sequence: TGCGCCAGCAGCAGGACTAGCGGGGGGGCTTCGACAGATACGCAGTATTTT. This gives the protein CASSRTSGGASTDTQYF. Drawing the rest from reference TRBV5-1 and TRBJ2-3, the complete variable domain is KAGVTQTPRYLIKTRGQQVTLSCSPISGHRSVSWYQQTPGQGLQFLFEYFSETQRNKGNFPGRFSGRQFSNSRSEMNVSTLELGDSALYLCASSRTSGGASTDTQYFGPGTRLTVL.

J is TRBJ2-3 and V is TRBV5-1; weak D call: TRBD2 (5 bases). Germline V gene sequence: CDR1 SGHRS, CDR2 YFSETQ. There are 14 residues in the CDR3. Trimming pared 0 bases from V and 6 bases from J, leaving 11 bases between. The CDR3: CASSLGIARDTQYF. As DNA, the CDR3 is TGCGCCAGCAGCTTGGGAATAGCGCGGGATACGCAGTATTTT.

J is TRBJ1-6 and V is TRBV5-1, with TRBD1 matching over 8 bases. Germline V gene data show CDR1 as SGHRS and CDR2 as YFSETQ. Germline trimming cut 1 base from V and 10 bases from J; bases unmatched to any gene: 7. CDR3 length equals 15 residues. Here the CDR3 reads CASSLTGTGESPLHF. For the CDR3, the DNA is TGCGCCAGCAGCTTGACCGGGACAGGAGAATCACCCCTCCACTTT.

V usage is TRBV5-1 and J usage is TRBJ2-2, with 7 bases identical to TRBD2. Germline lookup yields CDR1 SGHRS and CDR2 YFSETQ. The junction had 4 bases not matched to a gene; V was cut back by 4 bases and J by 4 bases. The CDR3 is made up of 14 amino acids. DNA of the CDR3: TGCGCCAGCAGCGGCGGGACTACCACCGGGGAGCTGTTTTTT. Translated: CASSGGTTTGELFF.

This sequence joins TRBV20-1 and TRBJ2-1; 9 nucleotides agree with TRBD1. The CDR3 extends over 15 amino acids. The V gene end was trimmed by 6 bases and the J gene end by 7 bases; junction bases not matched to a gene: 13. Looked up from germline, CDR1 is DFQATT and CDR2 is SNEGSKA (reference sequence). CDR3 sequence: CSALTGGGGGNEQFF. CDR3 nucleotide sequence: TGCAGTGCGCTGACAGGGGGTGGGGGCGGGAATGAGCAGTTCTTC.

The chain employs TRBV18 and TRBJ2-1, with D possibly being TRBD1 (5 bases). Germline values: CDR1 KGHSH, CDR2 LQKENI. This CDR3 contains 17 residues. V was clipped by 1 base and J by 0 bases, with 13 bases between them. The CDR3 region has the DNA TGTGCCAGCTCACCACGAGCGAGACAGAGCTCCTACAATGAGCAGTTCTTC. This translates into CASSPRARQSSYNEQFF.

This sequence joins TRBV27 and TRBJ2-1, with D uncertain. Per the germline V gene, CDR1 is MNHEY and CDR2 is SMNVEV (reference sequence). The CDR3 is 14 amino acids. The germline V and J ends were trimmed by 5 bases and 1 base, with 9 bases remaining between them. The CDR3 coding sequence is TGTGCCAGCAGTAAAATCGTATCCTACAATGAGCAGTTCTTC. Translated: CASSKIVSYNEQFF.

This clonotype was counted only a few times. This chain connects TRBV10-2 to TRBJ2-5; TRBD2 matches at 11 bases. The CDR3 length is 15 residues. CDR1 and CDR2 (germline): WSHSY, SAAADI. Losses at the gene ends were 6 bases for V and 3 bases for J; bases not matched to a gene: 6. The CDR3: CASSDSGGAEETQYF. Written as DNA, the CDR3 is TGCGCCAGCAGCGATAGCGGGGGGGCGGAAGAGACCCAGTACTTC.

This chain connects TRBV27 to TRBJ2-5, with 7 bases lining up with TRBD1. The CDR3 extends over 16 amino acids. V was pared by 0 bases and J by 1 base, with 5 bases of the junction left unmatched. Germline CDR1 is MNHEY and CDR2 is SMNVEV (reference sequence). This CDR3 reads CASSLSTGQIQETQYF. The CDR3 region has the DNA TGTGCCAGCAGTTTATCAACGGGACAGATCCAAGAGACCCAGTACTTC.

This clonotype was seen once. The chain has TRBV12-3 or TRBV12-4 and TRBJ1-6, with 10 positions matching TRBD1. The CDR3 runs 15 residues. V shed 4 bases and J 8 bases; nucleotides not matched to a gene: 5. The CDR3 here is CASSYRGTGDSPLHF. CDR3 in DNA: TGTGCCAGCAGTTACCGCGGGACAGGGGATTCACCCCTCCACTTT.

This clonotype was seen a handful of times. This sequence joins TRBV11-2 and TRBJ1-4; D is possibly TRBD1 (5 bases). V was cut by 5 bases and J by 0 bases, with 13 bases left in between. CDR1 SGHAT and CDR2 FQNNGV come from the germline V gene. This CDR3 spans 16 amino acids. This CDR3 is CASSQYRIATNEKLFF. CDR3 DNA sequence: TGTGCCAGCAGCCAGTACAGGATTGCAACTAATGAAAAACTGTTTTTT. Together with reference TRBV11-2 and TRBJ1-4, the CDR3 gives the full variable domain: EAGVAQSPRYKIIEKRQSVAFWCNPISGHATLYWYQQILGQGPKLLIQFQNNGVVDDSQLPKDRFSAERLKGVDSTLKIQPAKLEDSAVYLCASSQYRIATNEKLFFGSGTQLSVL.

This chain uses TRBV7-9 with TRBJ2-2, with D possibly being TRBD1 (6 bases). CDR1 is SEHNR and CDR2 is FQNEAQ in the germline V gene (reference sequence). The CDR3 is 17 amino acids. Trimming shortened V by 4 bases and J by 1 base, and 16 bases separated the two germline ends. This CDR3 is CASSSAPGHVNTGELFF. CDR3 in DNA: TGTGCCAGCAGCTCCGCTCCGGGACATGTGAACACCGGGGAGCTGTTTTTT. Supplemented by reference TRBV7-9 and TRBJ2-2, the full variable domain reads DTGVSQNPRHKITKRGQNVTFRCDPISEHNRLYWYRQTLGQGPEFLTYFQNEAQLEKSRLLSDRFSAERPKGSFSTLEIQRTEQGDSAMYLCASSSAPGHVNTGELFFGEGSRLTVL.

This clonotype was picked up a small number of times. This chain joins TRBV2 and TRBJ2-2, with 9 bases fitting TRBD2. This CDR3 contains 15 residues. Germline V gene data show CDR1 as SNHLY and CDR2 as FYNNEI. Trimming removed 6 bases from V and 1 base from J; junction bases left unmatched: 3. DNA for the CDR3: TGTGCCAGCAGCAGACTAGCGGTGAACACCGGGGAGCTGTTTTTT. It yields the protein CASSRLAVNTGELFF.

The gene calls are TRBV18 and TRBJ2-7, with 9 bases fitting TRBD1. V lost 1 base and J lost 2; bases outside the gene matches: 3. The germline V gene encodes CDR1 KGHSH and CDR2 LQKENI. This CDR3 has 15 residues. The CDR3 nucleotides are TGTGCCAGCTCACCACGACAGGGGGAACCCTACGAGCAGTACTTC. Translating it yields CASSPRQGEPYEQYF.